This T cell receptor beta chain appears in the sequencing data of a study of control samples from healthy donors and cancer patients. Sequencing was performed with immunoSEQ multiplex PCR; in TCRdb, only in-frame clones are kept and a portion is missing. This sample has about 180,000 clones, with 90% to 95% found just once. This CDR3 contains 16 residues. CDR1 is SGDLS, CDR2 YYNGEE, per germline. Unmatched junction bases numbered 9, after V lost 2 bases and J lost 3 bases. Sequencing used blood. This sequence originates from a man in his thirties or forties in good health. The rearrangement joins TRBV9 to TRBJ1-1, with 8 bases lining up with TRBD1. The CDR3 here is CASSVGQAPAYTEAFF. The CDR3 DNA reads TGTGCCAGCAGCGTGGGACAGGCCCCCGCGTACACTGAAGCTTTCTTT. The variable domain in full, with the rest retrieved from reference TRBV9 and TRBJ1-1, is DSGVTQTPKHLITATGQRVTLRCSPRSGDLSVYWYQQSLDQGLQFLIQYYNGEERAKGNILERFSAQQFPDLHSELNLSSLELGDSALYFCASSVGQAPAYTEAFFGQGTRLTVV.